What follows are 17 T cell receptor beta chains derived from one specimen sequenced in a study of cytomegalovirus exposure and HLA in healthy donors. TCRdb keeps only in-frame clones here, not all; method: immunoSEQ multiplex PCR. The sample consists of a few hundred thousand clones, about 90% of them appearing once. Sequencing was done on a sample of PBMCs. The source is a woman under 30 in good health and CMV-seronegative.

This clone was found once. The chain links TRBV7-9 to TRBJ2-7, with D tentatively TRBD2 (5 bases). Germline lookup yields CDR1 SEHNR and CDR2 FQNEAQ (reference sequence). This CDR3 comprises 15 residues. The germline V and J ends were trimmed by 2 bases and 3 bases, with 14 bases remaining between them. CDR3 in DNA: TGTGCCAGCAGCTTACCCGCGAGCGGTAGCTACGAGCAGTACTTC. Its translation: CASSLPASGSYEQYF.

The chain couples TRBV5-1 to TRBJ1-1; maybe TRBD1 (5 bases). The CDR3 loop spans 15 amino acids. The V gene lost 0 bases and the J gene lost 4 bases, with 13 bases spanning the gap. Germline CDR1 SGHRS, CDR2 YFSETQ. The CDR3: CASSLVRGGSTEAFF. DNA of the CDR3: TGCGCCAGCAGCTTGGTTAGGGGAGGTAGCACTGAAGCTTTCTTT.

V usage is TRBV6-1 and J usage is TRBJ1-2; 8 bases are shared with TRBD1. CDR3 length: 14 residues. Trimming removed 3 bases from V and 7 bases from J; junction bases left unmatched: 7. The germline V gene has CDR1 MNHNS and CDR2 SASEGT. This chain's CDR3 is CASSELQGGSGYTF. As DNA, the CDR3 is TGTGCCAGCAGTGAGTTACAGGGGGGTAGTGGCTACACCTTC.

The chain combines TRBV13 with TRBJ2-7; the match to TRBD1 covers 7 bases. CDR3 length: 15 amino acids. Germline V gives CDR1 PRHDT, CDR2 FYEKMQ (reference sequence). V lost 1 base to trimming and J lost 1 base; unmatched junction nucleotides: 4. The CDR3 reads CASSLEGQSSYEQYF. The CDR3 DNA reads TGTGCCAGCAGCTTAGAGGGACAGAGTTCCTACGAGCAGTACTTC.

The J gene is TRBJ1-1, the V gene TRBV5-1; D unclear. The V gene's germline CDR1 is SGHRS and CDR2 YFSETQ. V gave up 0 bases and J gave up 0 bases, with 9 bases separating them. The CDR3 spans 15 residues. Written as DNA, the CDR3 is TGCGCCAGCAGCTTGGCCGGGAGAATGAACACTGAAGCTTTCTTT. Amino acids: CASSLAGRMNTEAFF.

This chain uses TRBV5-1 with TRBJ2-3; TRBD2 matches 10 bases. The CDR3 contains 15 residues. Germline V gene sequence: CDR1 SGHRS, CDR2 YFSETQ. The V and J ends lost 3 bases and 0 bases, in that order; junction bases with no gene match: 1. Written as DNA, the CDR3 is TGCGCCAGCAGCTCGACTAGCGGGAGCACAGATACGCAGTATTTT. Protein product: CASSSTSGSTDTQYF.

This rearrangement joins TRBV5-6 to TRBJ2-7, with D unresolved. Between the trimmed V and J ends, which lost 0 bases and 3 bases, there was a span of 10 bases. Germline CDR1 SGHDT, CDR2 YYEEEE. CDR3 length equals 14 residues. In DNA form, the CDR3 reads TGTGCCAGCAGCTTGGGATTTAGTATCTACGAGCAGTACTTC. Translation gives CASSLGFSIYEQYF. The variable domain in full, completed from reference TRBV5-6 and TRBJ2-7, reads DAGVTQSPTHLIKTRGQQVTLRCSPKSGHDTVSWYQQALGQGPQFIFQYYEEEERQRGNFPDRFSGHQFPNYSSELNVNALLLGDSALYLCASSLGFSIYEQYFGPGTRLTVT.

The DNA of the CDR3 is TGTGCCACCAGCGCGGGGGTGAGGGGGATGGGCACTGAAGCTTTCTTT. It codes for CATSAGVRGMGTEAFF. This rearrangement joins TRBV15 to TRBJ1-1; TRBD1 might be the D (6 bases). This CDR3 is built from 16 residues. Trimming stripped 5 bases from V and 4 bases from J, with 20 bases between. Germline V CDR1 and CDR2: LNHNV, YYDKDF (reference sequence).

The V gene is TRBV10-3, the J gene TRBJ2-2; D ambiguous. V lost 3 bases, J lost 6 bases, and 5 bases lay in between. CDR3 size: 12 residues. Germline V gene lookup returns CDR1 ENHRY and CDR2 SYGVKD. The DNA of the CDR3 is TGTGCCATCAGTGACTCGGCCGGGGAGCTGTTTTTT. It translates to CAISDSAGELFF.

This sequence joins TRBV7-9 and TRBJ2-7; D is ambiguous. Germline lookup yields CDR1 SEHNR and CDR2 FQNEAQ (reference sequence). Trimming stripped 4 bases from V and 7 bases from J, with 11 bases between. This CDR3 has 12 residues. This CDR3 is CASSSTVWEQYF. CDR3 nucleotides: TGTGCCAGCAGCTCCACTGTCTGGGAGCAGTACTTC.

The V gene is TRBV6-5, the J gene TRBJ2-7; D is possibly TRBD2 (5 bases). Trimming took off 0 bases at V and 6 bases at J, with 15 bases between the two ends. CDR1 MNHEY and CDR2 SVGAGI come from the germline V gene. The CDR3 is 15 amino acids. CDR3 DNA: TGTGCCAGCAGTTACTCGGCGGGTAGGGCTGGCGAGCAGTACTTC. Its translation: CASSYSAGRAGEQYF.

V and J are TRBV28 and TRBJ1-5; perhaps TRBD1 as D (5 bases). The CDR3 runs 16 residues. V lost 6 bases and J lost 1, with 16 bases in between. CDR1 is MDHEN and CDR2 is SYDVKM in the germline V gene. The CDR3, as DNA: TGTGCCAGCAGATCACAGGTCTCCCGGAGCAATCAGCCCCAGCATTTT. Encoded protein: CASRSQVSRSNQPQHF.

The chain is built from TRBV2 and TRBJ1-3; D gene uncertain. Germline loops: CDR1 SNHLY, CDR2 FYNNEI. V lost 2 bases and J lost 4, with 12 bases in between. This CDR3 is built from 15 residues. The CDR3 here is CASSESVGGGNTIYF. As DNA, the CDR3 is TGTGCCAGCAGTGAAAGCGTGGGAGGCGGAAACACCATATATTTT.

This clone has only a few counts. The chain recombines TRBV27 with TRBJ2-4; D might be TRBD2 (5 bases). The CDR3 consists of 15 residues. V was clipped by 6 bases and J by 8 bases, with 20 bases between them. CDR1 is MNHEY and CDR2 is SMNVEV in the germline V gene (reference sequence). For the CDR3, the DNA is TGTGCCAGCAGCCTGGCGGGTTCGGGCGGTGACATTCAGTACTTC. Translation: CASSLAGSGGDIQYF.

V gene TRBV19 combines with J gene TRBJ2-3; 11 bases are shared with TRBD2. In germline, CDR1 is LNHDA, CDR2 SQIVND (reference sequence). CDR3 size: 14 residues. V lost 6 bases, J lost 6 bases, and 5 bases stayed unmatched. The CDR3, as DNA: TGTGCCAGTAGGGGGACTAGCGGCTGGGATACGCAGTATTTT. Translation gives CASRGTSGWDTQYF.

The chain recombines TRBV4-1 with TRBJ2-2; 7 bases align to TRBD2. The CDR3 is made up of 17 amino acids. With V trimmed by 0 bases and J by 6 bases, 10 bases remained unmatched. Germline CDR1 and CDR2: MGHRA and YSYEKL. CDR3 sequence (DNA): TGCGCCAGCAGCCAAGAAGGGCAGGGAGGGGACCCCGGGGAGCTGTTTTTT. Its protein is CASSQEGQGGDPGELFF.

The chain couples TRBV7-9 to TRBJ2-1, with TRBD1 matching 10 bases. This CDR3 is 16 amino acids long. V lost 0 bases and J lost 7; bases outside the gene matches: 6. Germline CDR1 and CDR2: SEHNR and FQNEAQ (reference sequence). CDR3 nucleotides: TGTGCCAGCAGCTTAGCGGGACAGGGGTTCAGGAATGAGCAGTTCTTC. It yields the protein CASSLAGQGFRNEQFF.